The 9 T cell receptor beta chains reported below all come from one sample, sequenced in a study of response to subunit inactivated influenza vaccine. MiXCR, run by TCRdb on the RT-PCR reads, gives a single entry per CDR3 protein. The data show 560,000 or so distinct CDR3 sequences, 6.5% to 8% seen once. The sequences come from PBMCs from blood, collected around 2 years after vaccination. The receptors were gathered from a man between 50 and 75 years old who received an inactivated influenza vaccine.

The CDR3 protein is CASSSTRGNEQFF. The CDR3 nucleotides are TGTGCCAGCAGCTCAACCCGGGGAAATGAGCAGTTCTTC. V usage is TRBV7-9 and J usage is TRBJ2-1, with TRBD2 as a possible D gene (5 bases). Trimming left V 4 bases short and J 7 bases short, with 11 bases between. This CDR3 spans 13 amino acids. Germline lookup yields CDR1 SEHNR and CDR2 FQNEAQ (reference sequence).

This chain links TRBV6-1 with TRBJ1-1, with D perhaps matching TRBD1 (6 bases). The CDR3 has 13 amino acids. V was cut by 5 bases and J by 4 bases, with 11 bases left in between. Germline V gives CDR1 MNHNS, CDR2 SASEGT. CDR3 sequence reads: CASSKQGFTEAFF. The DNA of the CDR3 is TGTGCCAGCAGTAAACAGGGTTTCACTGAAGCTTTCTTT.

This clonotype has a count of ten or more. V gene TRBV5-6 combines with J gene TRBJ2-5, with 10 bases fitting TRBD1. With 4 bases clipped from V and 4 bases from J, the junction kept 7 bases outside the gene matches. The CDR3 consists of 15 residues. The V gene's germline CDR1 is SGHDT and CDR2 YYEEEE. CDR3 residues: CASSIKTGGLETQYF. CDR3 sequence (DNA): TGTGCCAGCAGCATAAAGACAGGGGGCTTAGAGACCCAGTACTTC.

This clonotype came up a few times. This chain joins TRBV5-1 and TRBJ2-5, with 9 bases lining up with TRBD2. The ends lost 4 bases at V and 4 bases at J; junction bases unmatched: 5. The CDR3 runs to 14 residues. CDR1 is SGHRS, CDR2 YFSETQ, per germline. CDR3 amino acids: CASSTGTSRETQYF. The CDR3 DNA is TGCGCCAGCAGCACGGGGACTAGCCGAGAGACCCAGTACTTC.

V gene TRBV7-2 combines with J gene TRBJ2-7, with TRBD2 matching over 11 bases. The CDR3 covers 17 residues. In germline, CDR1 is SGHTA, CDR2 FQGNSA. Losses at the gene ends were 5 bases for V and 2 bases for J; bases not matched to a gene: 11. The CDR3 spells CASSARASGGIPYEQYF. The CDR3 DNA follows: TGTGCCAGCAGCGCCCGAGCTAGCGGGGGGATCCCCTACGAGCAGTACTTC.

In this sample, this clonotype turned up a few times. The chain uses TRBV19 and TRBJ2-1; weak D call: TRBD1 (6 bases). The V end lost 3 bases, the J end lost 2 bases, and 17 bases lay between the germline ends. The CDR3 has 17 residues. Germline V gives CDR1 LNHDA, CDR2 SQIVND (reference sequence). This CDR3 is CASSMTLVGGTYNEQFF. The CDR3 nucleotides are TGTGCCAGTAGTATGACCCTTGTAGGGGGAACCTACAATGAGCAGTTCTTC.

This clonotype occurred once. J is TRBJ2-7 and V is TRBV11-2; D may be TRBD1 (6 bases). CDR3 size: 13 residues. Per germline, CDR1 SGHAT and CDR2 FQNNGV. Trimming pared 5 bases from V and 6 bases from J, leaving 14 bases between. DNA of the CDR3: TGTGCCAGCAGCACAGGGTCATCTCGCGAGCAGTACTTC. Translated: CASSTGSSREQYF. Filled out from reference TRBV11-2 and TRBJ2-7, the complete variable domain reads EAGVAQSPRYKIIEKRQSVAFWCNPISGHATLYWYQQILGQGPKLLIQFQNNGVVDDSQLPKDRFSAERLKGVDSTLKIQPAKLEDSAVYLCASSTGSSREQYFGPGTRLTVT.

This clonotype was counted only a few times. The gene calls are TRBV4-2 and TRBJ1-1; D ambiguous. Germline V gene lookup returns CDR1 LGHNA and CDR2 YNFKEQ. Deletions cut 1 base from V and 3 bases from J, with 12 bases between. This CDR3 comprises 15 residues. CDR3 in DNA: TGTGCCAGCAGCCAAGCAGATCTGATAGACACTGAAGCTTTCTTT. The encoded protein is CASSQADLIDTEAFF.

There are a few counts of this clonotype. The chain has TRBV7-9 and TRBJ1-2, with TRBD1 matching 10 bases. V lost 5 bases and J lost 8; bases outside the gene matches: 8. The CDR3 runs to 14 residues. Germline CDR1 reads SEHNR; CDR2 reads FQNEAQ (reference sequence). The CDR3 is CASSVGTGAGGYTF. CDR3 nucleotides: TGTGCCAGCAGCGTCGGGACAGGGGCAGGCGGCTACACCTTC.